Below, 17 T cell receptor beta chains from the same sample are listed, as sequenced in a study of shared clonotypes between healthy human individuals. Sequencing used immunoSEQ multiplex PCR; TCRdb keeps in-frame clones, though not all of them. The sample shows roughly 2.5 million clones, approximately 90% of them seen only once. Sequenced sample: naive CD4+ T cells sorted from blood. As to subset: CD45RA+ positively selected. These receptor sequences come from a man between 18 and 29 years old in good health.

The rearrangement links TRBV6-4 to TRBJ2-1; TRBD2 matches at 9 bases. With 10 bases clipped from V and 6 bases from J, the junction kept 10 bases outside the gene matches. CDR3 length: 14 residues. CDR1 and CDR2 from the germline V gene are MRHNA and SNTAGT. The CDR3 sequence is CAIPRLAGSNEQFF. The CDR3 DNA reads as TGTGCCATACCGCGGCTAGCGGGATCCAATGAGCAGTTCTTC.

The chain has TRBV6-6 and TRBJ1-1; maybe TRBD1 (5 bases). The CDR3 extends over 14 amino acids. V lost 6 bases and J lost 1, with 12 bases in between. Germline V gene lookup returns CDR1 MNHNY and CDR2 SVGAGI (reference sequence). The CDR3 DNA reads TGTGCCAGCAGCAGTCTTGACAGGAACACTGAAGCTTTCTTT. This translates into CASSSLDRNTEAFF.

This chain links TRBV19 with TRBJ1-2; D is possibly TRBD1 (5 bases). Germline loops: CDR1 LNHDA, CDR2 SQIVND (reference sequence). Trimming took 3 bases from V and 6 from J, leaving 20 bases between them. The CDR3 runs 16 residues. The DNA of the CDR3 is TGTGCCAGTAGTATGAACTGGGCGGCAGGGAAGAATGGCTACACCTTC. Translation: CASSMNWAAGKNGYTF. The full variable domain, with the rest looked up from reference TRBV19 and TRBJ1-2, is DGGITQSPKYLFRKEGQNVTLSCEQNLNHDAMYWYRQDPGQGLRLIYYSQIVNDFQKGDIAEGYSVSREKKESFPLTVTSAQKNPTAFYLCASSMNWAAGKNGYTFGSGTRLTVV.

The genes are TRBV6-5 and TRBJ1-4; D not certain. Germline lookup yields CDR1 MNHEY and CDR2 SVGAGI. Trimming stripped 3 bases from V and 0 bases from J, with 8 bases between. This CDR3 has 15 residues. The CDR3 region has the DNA TGTGCCAGCAGTTATTTGGCAGCAACTAATGAAAAACTGTTTTTT. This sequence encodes CASSYLAATNEKLFF.

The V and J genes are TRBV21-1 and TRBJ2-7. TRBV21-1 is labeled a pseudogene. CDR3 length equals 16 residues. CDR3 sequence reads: CASSKVAGIGLCEQYF. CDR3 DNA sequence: TGTGCCAGCAGCAAAGTGGCAGGCATCGGGCTATGCGAGCAGTACTTC.

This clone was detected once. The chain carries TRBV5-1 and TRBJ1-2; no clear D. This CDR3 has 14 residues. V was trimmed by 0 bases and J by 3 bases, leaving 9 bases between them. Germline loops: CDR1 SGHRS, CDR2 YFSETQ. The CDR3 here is CASSLADGYYGYTF. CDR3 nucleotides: TGCGCCAGCAGCTTGGCCGACGGGTACTATGGCTACACCTTC.

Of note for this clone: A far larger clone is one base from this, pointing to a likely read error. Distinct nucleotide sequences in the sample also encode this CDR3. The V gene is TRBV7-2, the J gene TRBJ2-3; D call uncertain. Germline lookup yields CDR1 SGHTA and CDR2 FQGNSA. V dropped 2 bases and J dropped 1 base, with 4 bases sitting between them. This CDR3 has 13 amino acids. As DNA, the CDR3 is TGTGCCAGCAGCTTATTGGGCACAGATACGCAGTATTTT. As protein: CASSLLGTDTQYF.

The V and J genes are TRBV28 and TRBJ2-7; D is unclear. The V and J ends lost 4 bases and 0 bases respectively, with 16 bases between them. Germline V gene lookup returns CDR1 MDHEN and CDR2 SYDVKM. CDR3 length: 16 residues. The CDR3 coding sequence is TGTGCCAGCAGTTATCCCCGGGCTGCCAGCTCCTACGAGCAGTACTTC. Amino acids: CASSYPRAASSYEQYF.

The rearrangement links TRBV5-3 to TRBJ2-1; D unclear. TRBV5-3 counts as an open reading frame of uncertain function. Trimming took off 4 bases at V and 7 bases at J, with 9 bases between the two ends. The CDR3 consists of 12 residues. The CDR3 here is CARSAGRNEQFF. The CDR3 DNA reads TGTGCCAGAAGCGCCGGGCGGAATGAGCAGTTCTTC.

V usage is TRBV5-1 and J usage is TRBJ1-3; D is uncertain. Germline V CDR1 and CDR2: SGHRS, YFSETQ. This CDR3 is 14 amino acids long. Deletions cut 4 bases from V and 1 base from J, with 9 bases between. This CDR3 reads CASSVPGSGNTIYF. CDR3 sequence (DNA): TGCGCCAGCAGCGTCCCGGGGTCTGGAAACACCATATATTTT.

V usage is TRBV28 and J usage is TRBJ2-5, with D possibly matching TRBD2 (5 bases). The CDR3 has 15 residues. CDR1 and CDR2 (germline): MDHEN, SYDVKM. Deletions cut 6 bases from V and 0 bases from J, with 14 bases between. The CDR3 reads CASSRPILDQETQYF. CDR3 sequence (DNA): TGTGCCAGCAGCCGACCGATACTAGACCAAGAGACCCAGTACTTC. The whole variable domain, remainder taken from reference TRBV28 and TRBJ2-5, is DVKVTQSSRYLVKRTGEKVFLECVQDMDHENMFWYRQDPGLGLRLIYFSYDVKMKEKGDIPEGYSVSREKKERFSLILESASTNQTSMYLCASSRPILDQETQYFGPGTRLLVL.

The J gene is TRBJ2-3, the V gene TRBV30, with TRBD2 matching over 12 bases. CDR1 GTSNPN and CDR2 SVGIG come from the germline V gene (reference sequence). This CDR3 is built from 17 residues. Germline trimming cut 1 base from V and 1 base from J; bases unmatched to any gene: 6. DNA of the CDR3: TGTGCCTGGAGTGCCGCCCGGACTAGCGGGGGCACAGATACGCAGTATTTT. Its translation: CAWSAARTSGGTDTQYF. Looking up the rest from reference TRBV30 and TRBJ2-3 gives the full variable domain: SQTIHQWPATLVQPVGSPLSLECTVEGTSNPNLYWYRQAAGRGLQLLFYSVGIGQISSEVPQNLSASRPQDRQFILSSKKLLLSDSGFYLCAWSAARTSGGTDTQYFGPGTRLTVL.

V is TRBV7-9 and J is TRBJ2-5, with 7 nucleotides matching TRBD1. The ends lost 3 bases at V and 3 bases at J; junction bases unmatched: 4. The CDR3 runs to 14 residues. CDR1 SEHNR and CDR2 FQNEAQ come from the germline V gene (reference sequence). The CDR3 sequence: CASSLEQGKETQYF. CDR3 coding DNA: TGTGCCAGCAGCTTGGAACAGGGGAAAGAGACCCAGTACTTC.

The CDR3 sequence is CASSLEAGERRYTF. The CDR3 nucleotides are TGTGCCAGCAGCCTAGAGGCAGGGGAGAGGCGCTACACCTTC. The chain is built from TRBV7-9 and TRBJ1-2; tentative D call: TRBD1 (6 bases). The CDR3 runs 14 residues. Germline lookup yields CDR1 SEHNR and CDR2 FQNEAQ (reference sequence). V shed 5 bases and J shed 9 bases, with 19 bases lying between them.

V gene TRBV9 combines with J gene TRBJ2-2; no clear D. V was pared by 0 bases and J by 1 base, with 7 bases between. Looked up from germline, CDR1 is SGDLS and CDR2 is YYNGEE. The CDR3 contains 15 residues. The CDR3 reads CASSVDPRNTGELFF. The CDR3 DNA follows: TGTGCCAGCAGCGTAGATCCACGGAACACCGGGGAGCTGTTTTTT.

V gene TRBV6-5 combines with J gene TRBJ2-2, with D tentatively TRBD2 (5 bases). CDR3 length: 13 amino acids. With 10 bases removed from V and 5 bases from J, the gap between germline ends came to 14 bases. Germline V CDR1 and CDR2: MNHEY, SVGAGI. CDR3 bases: TGTGCCACCAAGCCCGGGAATACCGGGGAGCTGTTTTTT. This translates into CATKPGNTGELFF.

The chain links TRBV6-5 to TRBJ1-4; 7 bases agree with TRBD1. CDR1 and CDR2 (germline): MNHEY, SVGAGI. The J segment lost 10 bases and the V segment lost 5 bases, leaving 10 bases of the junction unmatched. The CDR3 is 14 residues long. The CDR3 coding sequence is TGTGCCAGCAGTCCCACGGACAGGCCGCGAAAACTGTTTTTT. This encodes CASSPTDRPRKLFF.